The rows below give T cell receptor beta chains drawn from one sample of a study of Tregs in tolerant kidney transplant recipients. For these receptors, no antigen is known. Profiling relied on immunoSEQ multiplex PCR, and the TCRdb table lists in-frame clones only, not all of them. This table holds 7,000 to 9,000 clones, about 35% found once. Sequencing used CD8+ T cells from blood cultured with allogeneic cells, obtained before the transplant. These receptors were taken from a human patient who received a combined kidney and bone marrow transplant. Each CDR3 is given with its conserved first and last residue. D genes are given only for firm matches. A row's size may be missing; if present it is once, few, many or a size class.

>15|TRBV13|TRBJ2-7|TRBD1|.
CASSRDGQGTYEQYF
TGTGCCAGCAGCCGCGACGGACAGGGGACCTACGAGCAGTACTTC
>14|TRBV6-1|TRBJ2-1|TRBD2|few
CASTYLAGGGEQFF
TGTGCCAGCACATACCTAGCGGGAGGCGGTGAGCAGTTCTTC
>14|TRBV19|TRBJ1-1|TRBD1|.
CASTLGQGAGEAFF
TGTGCCAGTACCCTCGGACAGGGGGCAGGTGAAGCTTTCTTT
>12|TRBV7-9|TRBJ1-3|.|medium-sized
CASSLDIHTIYF
TGTGCCAGCAGCTTAGATATCCACACCATATATTTT
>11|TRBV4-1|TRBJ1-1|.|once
CASSRDTEAFF
TGCGCCAGTTCAAGAGACACTGAAGCTTTCTTT
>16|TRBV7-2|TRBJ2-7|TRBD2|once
CASSLYAQLAGTHQYF
TGTGCCAGCAGCTTATACGCTCAACTAGCGGGTACCCACCAGTACTTC
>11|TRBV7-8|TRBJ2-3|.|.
CASSLKHTQYF
TGTGCCAGCAGCTTAAAGCATACGCAGTATTTT
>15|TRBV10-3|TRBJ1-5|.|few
CAISEGEYSNQPQHF
TGTGCCATCAGTGAGGGGGAGTATAGCAATCAGCCCCAGCATTTT
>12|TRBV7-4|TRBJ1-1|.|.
CASSLGTTEAFF
TGTGCCAGCAGCTTAGGAACTACTGAAGCTTTCTTT
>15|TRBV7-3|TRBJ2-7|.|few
CASSVDNPSSYEQYF
TGTGCCAGCAGTGTCGACAATCCGAGCTCCTACGAGCAGTACTTC
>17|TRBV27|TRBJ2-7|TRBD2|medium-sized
CASSLVLAGGPSYEQYF
TGTGCCAGCAGTTTAGTACTAGCGGGAGGGCCGTCCTACGAGCAGTACTTC
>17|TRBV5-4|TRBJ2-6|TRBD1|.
CASSLGQGLSGANVLTF
TGTGCCAGCAGCTTAGGACAGGGTCTCTCTGGGGCCAACGTCCTGACTTTC
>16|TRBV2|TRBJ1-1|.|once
CASSEGYGTKNTEAFF
TGTGCCAGCAGTGAAGGTTACGGGACAAAGAACACTGAAGCTTTCTTT
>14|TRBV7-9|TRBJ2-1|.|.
CASSFPNHPGEQFF
TGTGCCAGCAGCTTTCCCAATCACCCGGGAGAGCAGTTCTTC
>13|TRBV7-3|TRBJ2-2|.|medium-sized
CASSTTVTGELFF
TGTGCCAGCAGCACGACAGTCACCGGGGAGCTGTTTTTT
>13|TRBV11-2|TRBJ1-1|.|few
CASSLVRNTEAFF
TGTGCCAGCAGCTTAGTCAGGAACACTGAAGCTTTCTTT
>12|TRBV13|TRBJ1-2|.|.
CASSISYLGYTF
TGTGCCAGCAGCATCAGTTATTTGGGCTACACCTTC
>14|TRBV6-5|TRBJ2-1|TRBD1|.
CASARGFSSDEQFF
TGTGCCAGCGCCAGGGGGTTCTCGTCGGATGAGCAGTTCTTC
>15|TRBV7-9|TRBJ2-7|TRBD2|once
CASSLGSGNAYEQYF
TGTGCCAGCAGCTTAGGTAGCGGGAACGCCTACGAGCAGTACTTC
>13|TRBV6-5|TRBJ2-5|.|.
CASSLTGPRTQYF
TGTGCCAGCAGTTTGACAGGCCCCAGGACCCAGTACTTC
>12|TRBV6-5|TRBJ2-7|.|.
CASSLLQGEQYF
TGTGCCAGCAGCCTGCTTCAGGGCGAGCAGTACTTC
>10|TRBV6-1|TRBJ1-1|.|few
CASSSGEAFF
TGTGCCAGCAGCTCCGGTGAAGCTTTCTTT
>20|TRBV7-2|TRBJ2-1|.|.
CASSLAGGSGAWPSYNEQFF
TGTGCCAGCAGCTTAGCGGGAGGTAGCGGAGCGTGGCCTTCCTACAATGAGCAGTTCTTC
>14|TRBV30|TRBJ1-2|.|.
CAWSVRTMPYGYTF
TGTGCCTGGAGTGTAAGGACAATGCCCTATGGCTACACCTTC
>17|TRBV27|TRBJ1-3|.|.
CASSLIGGLLSGNTIYF
TGTGCCAGCAGTTTAATTGGGGGCCTGCTCTCTGGAAACACCATATATTTT
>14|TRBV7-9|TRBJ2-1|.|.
CATMTGGAHNEQFF
TGTGCCACCATGACGGGGGGCGCCCACAATGAGCAGTTCTTC
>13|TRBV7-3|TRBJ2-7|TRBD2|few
CASSLAGGYEQYF
TGTGCCAGCAGCTTAGCGGGGGGCTACGAGCAGTACTTC
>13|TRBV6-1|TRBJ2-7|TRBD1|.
CASSWGQGYEQYF
TGTGCCAGCAGTTGGGGACAGGGCTACGAGCAGTACTTC
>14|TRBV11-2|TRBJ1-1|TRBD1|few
CASSLLGGKVEAFF
TGTGCCAGCAGCTTATTAGGGGGCAAGGTTGAAGCTTTCTTT
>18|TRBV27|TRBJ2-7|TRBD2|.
CASSLWKRTSGDSYEQYF
TGTGCCAGCAGTTTATGGAAACGGACTAGCGGGGACTCCTACGAGCAGTACTTC
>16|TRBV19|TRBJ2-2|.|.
CASSPPQGILPGELFF
TGTGCCAGTAGTCCCCCTCAGGGTATCCTACCCGGGGAGCTGTTTTTT
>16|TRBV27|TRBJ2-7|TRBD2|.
CASSLILPAGVDEQYF
TGTGCCAGCAGTTTAATCCTCCCAGCGGGAGTAGACGAGCAGTACTTC
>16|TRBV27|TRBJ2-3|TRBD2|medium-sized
CASSLVLAGGADTQYF
TGTGCCAGCAGTTTAGTACTAGCGGGAGGTGCAGATACGCAGTATTTT
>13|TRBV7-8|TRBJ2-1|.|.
CASSRAIGGEQFF
TGTGCCAGCAGCAGAGCAATAGGAGGTGAGCAGTTCTTC
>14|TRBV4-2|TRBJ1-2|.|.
CASSFVEGRGDYTF
TGTGCCAGCAGCTTTGTGGAGGGAAGGGGCGACTACACCTTC
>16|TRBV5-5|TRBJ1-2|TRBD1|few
CASSQLEGQGIYGYTF
TGTGCCAGCAGCCAGCTCGAGGGACAGGGAATCTATGGCTACACCTTC
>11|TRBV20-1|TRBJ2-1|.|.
CSASGVGEQFF
TGCAGTGCTAGCGGGGTTGGTGAGCAGTTCTTC
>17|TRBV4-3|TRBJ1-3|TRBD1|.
CASSQNLLQGAGNTIYF
TGCGCCAGCAGCCAGAACCTATTACAGGGGGCCGGAAACACCATATATTTT
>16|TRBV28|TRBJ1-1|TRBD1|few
CASSLPTQGFGTEAFF
TGTGCCAGCAGTTTACCCACACAGGGGTTCGGCACTGAAGCTTTCTTT
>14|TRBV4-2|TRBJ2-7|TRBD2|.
CASSLYSGRHEQYF
TGTGCCAGCAGCTTGTACAGCGGGAGACACGAGCAGTACTTC
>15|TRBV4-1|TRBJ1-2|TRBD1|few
CASSQVAGGDYGYTF
TGCGCCAGCAGCCAAGTTGCAGGGGGCGACTATGGCTACACCTTC